This entry features one T cell receptor (beta chain) sequence. Antigen: not known. The data are from a study of human T cells and chemical hapten exposure. CDR3 size: 15 residues. J was trimmed by 10 bases and V by 3 bases; bases with no gene match: 11. The germline V gene encodes CDR1 ENHRY and CDR2 SYGVKD. Time point denoted: patch test 3, about 24 weeks after DPC sensitization. Treatment here: therapeutic diphenylcyclopropenone sensitization with weekly scalp DPC. RNA extraction used unfractionated whole blood as the source of total RNA. Regarding the study as a whole: PT1 expanded TCR numbers rose with patch test score. It was expanded TCRs that formed significantly more large CDR3 similarity clusters than controls did.

TCRdb fed the RACE reads into MiXCR, producing one record per CDR3 protein. The table lists about 190,000 distinct CDR3 sequences, 20% to 25% of them singletons, with approximately 2.3% in the top ten. The chain couples TRBV10-3 to TRBJ2-1; 8 bases line up with TRBD2. The material was whole blood, obtained in connection with sensitization to the hapten diphenylcyclopropenone (DPC). This clonotype was obtained from a woman between 40 and 55 years old with alopecia areata. Some clones in this sample may be carry-over from other donors' samples. The CDR3 nucleotides read TGTGCCATCAGTGAACGGCCCGGCGGGAGGTCGGAGCAGTTCTTC. It codes for CAISERPGGRSEQFF.